The 14 T cell receptor beta chains in this list originate from one sample, sequenced in a study of chemoradiotherapy in HPV16-positive cancers. Clones were read by immunoSEQ multiplex PCR, and TCRdb kept only the in-frame ones, dropping some. The profile shows 7,500 to 10,000 clones, roughly four fifths of them singletons. The input for sequencing was tumor tissue, taken from a patient who underwent chemoradiotherapy. The receptors were sampled from a human donor with HPV-associated anogenital cancer.

The chain employs TRBV18 and TRBJ1-1, with 7 bases aligning to TRBD1. V gave up 1 base and J gave up 1 base; unmatched junction bases: 6. The length of the CDR3 is 16 residues. Germline V lookup: CDR1 KGHSH, CDR2 LQKENI. This chain's CDR3 is CASSPRGTDSNTEAFF. The CDR3 DNA follows: TGTGCCAGCTCACCACGGGGGACAGACTCGAACACTGAAGCTTTCTTT.

This chain uses TRBV28 with TRBJ2-5; 9 positions agree with TRBD1. The junction had 3 bases not matched to a gene; V was cut back by 6 bases and J by 4 bases. The CDR3 covers 13 residues. In germline, CDR1 is MDHEN, CDR2 SYDVKM. The CDR3 sequence: CASRGTGPETQYF. CDR3 DNA sequence: TGTGCCAGCAGAGGGACAGGGCCAGAGACCCAGTACTTC.

The J gene is TRBJ2-5, the V gene TRBV5-1, with D perhaps matching TRBD2 (7 bases). This CDR3 has 14 amino acids. The germline V and J ends were trimmed by 7 bases and 3 bases, with 16 bases remaining between them. Per the germline V gene, CDR1 is SGHRS and CDR2 is YFSETQ. CDR3 loop: CASSRRGGKETQYF. In DNA, the CDR3 is TGCGCCAGCTCTCGTAGGGGGGGAAAAGAGACCCAGTACTTC.

The V and J genes are TRBV11-3 and TRBJ1-4, with D hard to call. The CDR3 runs 14 residues. Germline V gene lookup returns CDR1 SGHNT and CDR2 YENEEA. Trimming removed 3 bases at V and 10 bases at J, with 15 bases between. The CDR3 nucleotides read TGTGCCAGCAGCTTCCGGCCCTCGGCGGGAAAACTGTTTTTT. Translated: CASSFRPSAGKLFF.

The chain links TRBV14 to TRBJ2-1; D call uncertain. Germline CDR1 and CDR2: SGHDN and FVKESK. Trimming removed 1 base at V and 4 bases at J, with 8 bases between. The CDR3 contains 14 residues. CDR3 loop: CASSQVGPYNEQFF. The CDR3 bases are TGTGCCAGCAGCCAAGTCGGGCCTTACAATGAGCAGTTCTTC. Together with reference TRBV14 and TRBJ2-1, the CDR3 gives the full variable domain: EAGVTQFPSHSVIEKGQTVTLRCDPISGHDNLYWYRRVMGKEIKFLLHFVKESKQDESGMPNNRFLAERTGGTYSTLKVQPAELEDSGVYFCASSQVGPYNEQFFGPGTRLTVL.

V and J are TRBV7-3 and TRBJ2-5; 10 nucleotides align to TRBD2. This CDR3 comprises 16 residues. The J segment lost 0 bases and the V segment lost 5 bases, leaving 6 bases of the junction unmatched. Germline CDR1 reads SGHTA; CDR2 reads FQGTGA. As DNA, the CDR3 is TGTGCCAGCAGCCTCGGACTAGCGGCGTACCAAGAGACCCAGTACTTC. Amino acid sequence: CASSLGLAAYQETQYF.

The chain combines TRBV7-2 with TRBJ2-7; no firm D call. CDR1 and CDR2 from the germline V gene are SGHTA and FQGNSA. Between the trimmed V and J ends, which lost 5 bases and 6 bases, there was a span of 8 bases. The CDR3 spans 11 residues. The CDR3 DNA reads as TGTGCCAGCAGCAACGCAGGCGAGCAGTACTTC. This encodes CASSNAGEQYF.

This rearrangement joins TRBV7-9 to TRBJ2-7; a possible D gene is TRBD1 (5 bases). This CDR3 contains 15 residues. From germline, CDR1 is SEHNR and CDR2 FQNEAQ (reference sequence). Trimming shortened V by 0 bases and J by 7 bases, and 16 bases separated the two germline ends. The CDR3 DNA is TGTGCCAGCAGCTTAGCGGTGGGGCGTGCAGGGGAGCAGTACTTC. Translated: CASSLAVGRAGEQYF.

This rearrangement joins TRBV9 to TRBJ2-1; possibly TRBD2 for D (6 bases). Germline lookup yields CDR1 SGDLS and CDR2 YYNGEE. The germline V and J ends were trimmed by 0 bases and 3 bases, with 16 bases remaining between them. This CDR3 spans 17 amino acids. The CDR3, as DNA: TGTGCCAGCAGCGTAGTGATGAGCGGGTTAGGCTACAATGAGCAGTTCTTC. Its translation is CASSVVMSGLGYNEQFF.

The chain uses TRBV13 and TRBJ2-2; TRBD1 aligns across 10 bases. V lost 5 bases, J lost 3 bases, and 3 bases stayed unmatched. The CDR3 sequence is 15 residues long. Germline V gives CDR1 PRHDT, CDR2 FYEKMQ (reference sequence). The chain's CDR3 is CASSPGTGDTGELFF. In DNA form, the CDR3 reads TGTGCCAGCAGCCCGGGGACAGGGGACACCGGGGAGCTGTTTTTT. The full variable domain, completed using reference TRBV13 and TRBJ2-2, is AAGVIQSPRHLIKEKRETATLKCYPIPRHDTVYWYQQGPGQDPQFLISFYEKMQSDKGSIPDRFSAQQFSDYHSELNMSSLELGDSALYFCASSPGTGDTGELFFGEGSRLTVL.

The chain has TRBV4-3 and TRBJ1-4; TRBD1 might be the D (5 bases). Germline CDR1 and CDR2: LGHNA and YSLEER. V shed 5 bases and J shed 7 bases, with 17 bases lying between them. CDR3 length: 15 amino acids. The CDR3 DNA reads TGCGCCAGCAGCTCTAACCGGGGGGGGGTTGAAAAACTGTTTTTT. This codes for CASSSNRGGVEKLFF.

In this sample, this clone turned up once. This chain uses TRBV6-1 with TRBJ1-6; a weak D match, TRBD1 (5 bases). The CDR3 consists of 14 residues. Germline V gene lookup returns CDR1 MNHNS and CDR2 SASEGT. The germline V and J ends were trimmed by 6 bases and 9 bases, with 15 bases remaining between them. CDR3 sequence (DNA): TGTGCCAGCAGGGCTCAGGGTTCCGGTTCACCCCTCCACTTT. Amino acid sequence: CASRAQGSGSPLHF.

The chain couples TRBV4-1 to TRBJ2-5, with TRBD2 identical over 9 bases. The CDR3 has 15 amino acids. CDR1 and CDR2 (germline): MGHRA, YSYEKL. The V and J ends lost 5 bases and 5 bases, in that order; junction bases with no gene match: 9. This CDR3 is CASSERRGGSETQYF. CDR3 DNA: TGCGCCAGCAGCGAACGGCGGGGGGGAAGTGAGACCCAGTACTTC.

J is TRBJ1-6 and V is TRBV11-3, with unresolved D. Germline V lookup: CDR1 SGHNT, CDR2 YENEEA. V was cut by 3 bases and J by 9 bases, with 15 bases left in between. This CDR3 region has 15 residues. The CDR3, as DNA: TGTGCCAGCAGCTTTGGCATCACAACCGGTTCACCCCTCCACTTT. Protein product: CASSFGITTGSPLHF.